This T cell receptor (beta chain) was captured in a study of cytomegalovirus exposure and HLA in healthy donors. It was with 60 Vbeta and 13 Jbeta primers that the PCR ran. Sequenced by immunoSEQ multiplex PCR; TCRdb stores in-frame clones only, minus some. Among roughly 120,000 clones listed, about 80% were seen once. Broader study findings: Several of the most significant clusters appeared, in a later analysis, to be linked to common viral pathogens. Later work found most CMV-associated TCR beta chains apparently HLA-restricted. Analysis performed later found roughly 17,000 TCR beta sequences associated with HLA alleles at 0.05 false discovery rate.

As regards this clone: What it recognizes is unknown.

This TCR was sampled from a woman in her sixties in good health and CMV-seropositive. Sequencing was performed on PBMCs.

CDR3 residues: CASSLDRTSGVIGELFF. Written as DNA, the CDR3 is TGCGCCAGCAGCCTCGATAGGACTAGTGGGGTAATCGGGGAGCTGTTTTTT. The rearrangement uses TRBV4-1 and TRBJ2-2; 7 bases are a match to TRBD2. The CDR3 is 17 amino acids. V shed 4 bases and J 7 bases; nucleotides not matched to a gene: 15. CDR1 and CDR2 from the germline V gene are MGHRA and YSYEKL.